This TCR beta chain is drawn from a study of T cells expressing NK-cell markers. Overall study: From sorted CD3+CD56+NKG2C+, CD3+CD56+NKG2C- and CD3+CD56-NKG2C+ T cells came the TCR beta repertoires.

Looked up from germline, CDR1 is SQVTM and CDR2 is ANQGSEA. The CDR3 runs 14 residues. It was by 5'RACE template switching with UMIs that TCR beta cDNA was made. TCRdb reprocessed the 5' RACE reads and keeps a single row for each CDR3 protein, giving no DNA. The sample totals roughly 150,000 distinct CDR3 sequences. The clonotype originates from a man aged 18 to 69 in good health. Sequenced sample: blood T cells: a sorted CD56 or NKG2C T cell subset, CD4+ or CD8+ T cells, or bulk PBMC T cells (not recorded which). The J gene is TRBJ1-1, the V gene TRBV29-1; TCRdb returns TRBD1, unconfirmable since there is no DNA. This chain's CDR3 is CSVEEGTGSTEAFF.